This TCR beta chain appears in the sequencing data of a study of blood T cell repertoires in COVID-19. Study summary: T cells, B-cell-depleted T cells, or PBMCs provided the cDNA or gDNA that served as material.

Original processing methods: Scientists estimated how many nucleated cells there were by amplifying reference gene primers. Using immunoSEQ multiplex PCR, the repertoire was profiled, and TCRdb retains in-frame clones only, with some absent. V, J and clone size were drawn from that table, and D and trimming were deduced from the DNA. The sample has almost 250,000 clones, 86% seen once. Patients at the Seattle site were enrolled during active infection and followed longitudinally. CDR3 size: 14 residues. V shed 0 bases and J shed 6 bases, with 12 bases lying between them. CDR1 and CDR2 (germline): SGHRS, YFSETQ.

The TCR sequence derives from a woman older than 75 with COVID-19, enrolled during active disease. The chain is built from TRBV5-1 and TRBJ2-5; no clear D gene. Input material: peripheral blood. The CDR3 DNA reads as TGCGCCAGCAGCTTGGTCGGTAGTGGGCAGACCCAGTACTTC. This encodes CASSLVGSGQTQYF.